A selection of T cell receptor beta chains follows, all from one sample in a study of regulatory dendritic cells for organ transplantation. The data were produced by immunoSEQ multiplex PCR, yet TCRdb's version contains in-frame clones alone and is incomplete. The table has roughly 35,000 clones, less than 90% seen once. Sequences were obtained from naive CD4+ T cells from blood. These receptors were taken from a human donor in good health. Each CDR3 is given with its conserved first and last residue. The D gene is left open where the match is weak. Only part of the rows carry a size: once, few, many, or a class if the clone is expanded.

NA,TRBJ2-2,TRBD2,TRBV4-2,CASDPTAGGPPGELFF,TGTGCCAGCGACCCTACAGCGGGAGGGCCACCCGGGGAGCTGTTTTTT
NA,TRBJ1-5,TRBD1,TRBV7-2,CASSPPGQGFNQPQHF,TGTGCCAGCAGCCCCCCGGGACAGGGGTTCAATCAGCCCCAGCATTTT
few,TRBJ1-2,NA,TRBV19,CASTPYGENYGYTF,TGTGCCAGTACCCCTTACGGGGAAAACTATGGCTACACCTTC
NA,TRBJ2-3,NA,TRBV4-1,CASSQSPGHRGDAGDTQYF,TGCGCCAGCAGCCAAAGTCCAGGACATAGGGGAGATGCTGGGGATACGCAGTATTTT
NA,TRBJ1-5,NA,TRBV28,CASSFSGANQPQHF,TGTGCCAGCAGTTTTTCGGGGGCTAATCAGCCCCAGCATTTT
NA,TRBJ2-7,NA,TRBV21-1,CASSKSRISVCEQYF,TGTGCCAGCAGCAAAAGCCGAATATCCGTTTGCGAGCAGTACTTC
NA,TRBJ2-1,TRBD1,TRBV25-1,CASSEGGQVSYNEQFF,TGTGCCAGCAGTGAAGGGGGACAGGTCTCCTACAATGAGCAGTTCTTC
NA,TRBJ2-5,NA,TRBV7-3,CASSLRLRETQYF,TGTGCCAGCAGCTTAAGATTACGAGAGACCCAGTACTTC
once,TRBJ1-2,NA,TRBV6-5,CASTRGHYGYTF,TGTGCCAGCACCCGGGGGCACTATGGCTACACCTTC
NA,TRBJ1-5,NA,TRBV6-6,CASSDEIRNQPQHF,TGTGCCAGCAGTGACGAAATTAGAAATCAGCCCCAGCATTTT
NA,TRBJ2-1,NA,TRBV12-2,CASRLDNRIQVKLEQFF,TGTGCAAGTCGCTTAGACAACAGGATACAGGTAAAATTGGAGCAGTTCTTC
once,TRBJ2-3,TRBD2,TRBV4-3,CASSQSRGGLSDTQYF,TGCGCCAGCAGCCAATCACGGGGGGGCCTTTCAGATACGCAGTATTTT
NA,TRBJ2-3,NA,TRBV6-5,CATERDRSTDTQYF,TGTGCCACCGAACGGGATAGGAGCACAGATACGCAGTATTTT
NA,TRBJ2-7,NA,TRBV6-6,CASSLEYYEQYF,TGTGCCAGCAGTCTTGAATACTACGAGCAGTACTTC
NA,TRBJ2-7,NA,TRBV9,CASSVGFRANEQYF,TGTGCCAGCAGCGTAGGTTTCCGAGCCAACGAGCAGTACTTC
NA,TRBJ2-7,TRBD1,TRBV27,CASSSPGTGGYEQYF,TGTGCCAGCAGTTCACCCGGGACAGGGGGCTACGAGCAGTACTTC
NA,TRBJ1-1,NA,TRBV4-2,CASSPGPTSTEAFF,TGTGCCAGCAGCCCGGGACCGACGTCCACTGAAGCTTTCTTT
NA,TRBJ2-7,NA,TRBV19,CASSDSSYEQYF,TGTGCCAGTTCTGACAGCTCCTACGAGCAGTACTTC
NA,TRBJ2-7,NA,TRBV7-6,CASSLDDYEQYF,TGTGCCAGCAGCTTGGACGACTACGAGCAGTACTTC
NA,TRBJ2-7,TRBD2,TRBV29-1,CSVGASGSYEQYF,TGCAGCGTTGGGGCTAGCGGGAGTTACGAGCAGTACTTC
NA,TRBJ2-1,TRBD2,TRBV4-1,CASSQGGRGGRVEQFF,TGCGCCAGCAGCCAAGGTGGGCGGGGGGGAAGGGTCGAGCAGTTCTTC
once,TRBJ2-7,NA,TRBV5-1,CASSLGSMGRGYEQYF,TGCGCCAGCAGCTTGGGGTCTATGGGTCGGGGGTACGAGCAGTACTTC
NA,TRBJ1-1,NA,TRBV19,CASSIPAKTGSAEAFF,TGTGCCAGTAGTATTCCCGCGAAAACAGGGTCGGCTGAAGCTTTCTTT
NA,TRBJ1-5,TRBD1,TRBV19,CASSLTGQLNQPQHF,TGTGCCAGTAGTTTGACAGGGCAATTAAATCAGCCCCAGCATTTT
NA,TRBJ2-2,NA,TRBV2,CASSELRSGGELFF,TGTGCCAGCAGTGAGTTGCGGAGTGGCGGGGAGCTGTTTTTT
NA,TRBJ2-2,TRBD1,TRBV30,CAWTLTGGFTGELFF,TGTGCCTGGACCCTCACAGGGGGGTTCACCGGGGAGCTGTTTTTT
NA,TRBJ2-5,NA,TRBV7-2,CASSPGGASQETQYF,TGTGCCAGCAGCCCGGGCGGGGCTTCGCAAGAGACCCAGTACTTC
NA,TRBJ2-7,TRBD2,TRBV7-2,CASSLGVGPGGGQYF,TGTGCCAGCAGCTTAGGAGTAGGCCCCGGGGGGGGGCAGTACTTC
NA,TRBJ2-5,TRBD2,TRBV7-2,CASSSQGGLLNGGTQYF,TGTGCCAGCAGCTCTCAGGGAGGGCTGCTGAATGGGGGGACCCAGTACTTC
NA,TRBJ1-1,NA,TRBV19,CASSIRSGQRLTEAFF,TGTGCCAGTAGTATTAGGTCCGGACAAAGGTTAACTGAAGCTTTCTTT
once,TRBJ2-2,NA,TRBV21-1,CSSASRGPMVGELFF,TGTTCCTCAGCGTCACGGGGCCCGATGGTCGGGGAGCTGTTTTTT
NA,TRBJ2-2,NA,TRBV30,CAWSRGTANTGELFF,TGTGCCTGGAGTCGGGGGACGGCGAACACCGGGGAGCTGTTTTTT
NA,TRBJ2-6,TRBD1,TRBV27,CASSHRGSGANVLTF,TGTGCCAGCAGTCACAGGGGCTCTGGGGCCAACGTCCTGACTTTC
NA,TRBJ2-3,NA,TRBV4-2,CASSQGVTSTDTQYF,TGTGCCAGCAGCCAAGGGGTAACCAGCACAGATACGCAGTATTTT
NA,TRBJ1-5,NA,TRBV7-8,CASSFGTVNSNQPQHF,TGTGCCAGCAGCTTTGGGACCGTGAATAGCAATCAGCCCCAGCATTTT
NA,TRBJ2-5,TRBD2,TRBV5-1,CASSLASGDYPVYF,TGCGCCAGCAGCTTGGCTAGCGGGGATTATCCTGTGTACTTC
NA,TRBJ2-7,TRBD1,TRBV7-2,CASSSKGTGTYEQYF,TGTGCCAGCAGCTCCAAGGGGACAGGGACCTACGAGCAGTACTTC
NA,TRBJ2-5,NA,TRBV5-6,CASSSLAFPQETQYF,TGTGCCAGCAGCTCTCTAGCGTTCCCCCAAGAGACCCAGTACTTC
NA,TRBJ1-1,NA,TRBV2,CASSRTELGNTEAFF,TGTGCCAGCAGCCGGACAGAGTTAGGGAACACTGAAGCTTTCTTT
NA,TRBJ2-1,NA,TRBV4-1,CASSQDRVGAVIDEQFF,TGCGCCAGCAGCCAAGATAGAGTGGGAGCGGTGATAGATGAGCAGTTCTTC
NA,TRBJ1-2,NA,TRBV6-5,CATVRDGGFYGYTF,TGTGCCACCGTTAGGGACGGTGGATTCTATGGCTACACCTTC
NA,TRBJ2-1,TRBD2,TRBV4-3,CASSSGLAGGHLYNEQFF,TGCGCCAGCAGCTCGGGACTAGCGGGAGGGCACCTCTACAATGAGCAGTTCTTC
NA,TRBJ1-3,TRBD1,TRBV30,CAWGQMGQVF,TGTGCCTGGGGTCAAATGGGACAGGTCTTT
once,TRBJ1-3,TRBD1,TRBV2,CASRPGQGRGSGNTIYF,TGTGCCAGCAGGCCGGGACAGGGTAGGGGCTCTGGAAACACCATATATTTT
NA,TRBJ2-4,NA,TRBV10-2,CASSEWETKNIQYF,TGCGCCAGCAGTGAGTGGGAAACCAAAAACATTCAGTACTTC
NA,TRBJ2-5,NA,TRBV30,CAWSAPPETQYF,TGTGCCTGGAGTGCCCCCCCCGAGACCCAGTACTTC
NA,TRBJ2-7,TRBD2,TRBV11-2,CASSLGWTSGRPYEQYF,TGTGCCAGCAGCTTAGGCTGGACTAGCGGGAGGCCCTACGAGCAGTACTTC
NA,TRBJ1-1,NA,TRBV6-1,CASSEGGGGLGFF,TGTGCCAGCAGTGAAGGGGGTGGAGGCCTGGGTTTCTTT